What follows is one T cell receptor (beta chain) and its context. Its antigen specificity is not known. No much larger clonotype is one base removed from it; base qualities were not supplied. From each donor, a single peripheral blood sample of 100 to 150 mL on average was drawn into heparinised tubes. A BD FACSAria II and a panel including CD45RO, CCR7, CD25, CD127, CD95 and CD27 were used to sort naive, central memory, regulatory and stem cell-like memory CD4+ T cells. Purity was above 98% for every sorted population. PBMCs were isolated right away by Lymphoprep density gradient centrifugation and were stained directly, without culture. So that batch effects would be minimized, each experiment stained and sorted samples in pairs, pairing one healthy donor with one patient. The junction carries 15 bases between V and J, which are trimmed by 0 bases and 0 bases respectively. Reading the germline V gene (reference sequence) gives CDR1 GTSNPN and CDR2 SVGIG. From cysteine to phenylalanine, the CDR3 is 17 amino acids long. The kept DNA is CDR3 alone, 51 bases in frame from the first base.

The entire isolated RNA was reverse transcribed using the High Capacity cDNA Reverse Transcription Kit, and thus expressed TCRB transcripts were sequenced. Deep immunoSEQ sequencing was applied to naive, central memory and regulatory T cell samples, giving an average of roughly 3.5 million total reads per sample. After sorted cells were lysed in RLT buffer, RNA was extracted with DNase-treated RNeasy Micro or Mini kits, with the choice depending on cell number. To prevent cross-contamination, each cell subset was processed individually, whereas patient and healthy donor samples were processed jointly. TCRB sequences were amplified from cDNA with the immunoSEQ multiplex PCR, producing 87-bp fragments spanning the CDR3 region. Sequencing of the amplicons was performed on the Illumina HiSeq platform. The study's own analysis went as follows. PCR bias was computationally corrected using synthetic template baselines, reads within Hamming distance 2 were collapsed, and singletons that could not be merged were discarded. By aligning reads against IMGT, V, D and J genes, CDR3 length, and insertions or deletions at six rearrangement sites were assigned. Clonotype counts were normalized to sorted cell number within each subset before computing true diversity and Gini coefficients with the tcR R package. The overlap coefficient, calculated on TCRB nucleotide sequences, was used to quantify repertoire sharing. As a proxy for the pre-selection repertoire, out-of-frame TCRB sequences from naive cells were analyzed. In its TCRdb copy, this immuneACCESS table keeps in-frame sequences only and misses some clones. Where compared with another copy, unresolved V genes explain less than half of these, and the others have no known cause. V and J calls and clone size come straight from that table; D and trimming were deduced from the DNA. Here the sample has about half a million clones; 30% occur a single time. The top ten clonotypes cover 0.05% to 0.065% of the sample.

The data were obtained in a study of beta chain features in type 1 diabetes (dated by TCRdb to 2016 to 2019). For the study in its entirety: Patients and healthy donors did not differ in mean age, gender distribution, total cell number or subset yield. The study compared the TCRB repertoires of sorted circulating CD4+ T cell subsets in recently diagnosed type 1 diabetes patients with those in matched healthy donors. Naive and central memory subsets were obtained from all 30 or so donors, but regulatory and stem cell-like memory subsets were isolated from only 8 patients and roughly 8 healthy donors. A total of around 110,000,000 sorted cells were examined across all samples, and RNA yield correlated strongly with the number of cells per subset.

Points the paper makes about the study in general: A moderate but significant shortening of TCRB CDR3 length was observed in type 1 diabetes patients in all four CD4+ subsets. Patients with type 1 diabetes made fewer insertions and deleted more nucleotides at VDJ recombination sites, implying thymic rearrangement abnormalities. PCR may preferentially amplify shorter templates, but because patient and control samples were amplified and corrected together, any resulting skew would affect both groups equally. Naive, central memory and regulatory TCRB repertoires appeared to be more alike among patients than among healthy donors. Because cDNA rather than genomic DNA was sequenced, highly expressing activated cells could have been over-represented, although no difference in activation and CD3 levels was found between groups. Because the HLA sub-analyses included only small numbers of individuals, any influence of HLA type on TCRB rearrangement was left unresolved.

Sample: naive CD4+ T cells from blood. The sample's cell subset or site label is to be understood as: true naive CD4+ T cells. Rearrangement joined TRBV30 to TRBJ2-1; no confident D gene assignment can be made. The sequence came from a man aged 18 to 30 in good health. The bases are TGTGCCTGGAGTGTAAGGGTTAGCCGGAGCTCCTACAATGAGCAGTTCTTC. It specifies CAWSVRVSRSSYNEQFF.